Sequencing of this T cell receptor beta chain was carried out in a study of blood T cell repertoires in COVID-19 (dated by TCRdb to about 2020). Looking at the study overall: The collaborator samples originated in the United States, Italy and Spain and spanned the acute and convalescent phases of COVID-19. Sample metadata almost always included a de-identified subject ID, COVID-19 status, age in years and sex. A freely available public database, intended as a resource for researchers studying the immune response to SARS-CoV-2, is where the repertoires were released. The samples were drawn from the first 160 participants of the ongoing ImmuneRACE study and from some 1,300 subjects provided by 6 global collaborators. HLA class I and class II types, where available, came from metadata supplied by the sample provider rather than from assay-based typing. The material from the prospective study consisted of cDNA or gDNA derived from T cells, B-cell-depleted T cells, or PBMCs. The dataset comprised deeply sampled blood TCRbeta repertoires from subjects exposed to, actively infected with, or recovered from COVID-19.

As regards this clone: Which antigen it targets is not known. Base-call qualities are not available, and no considerably larger clone is one nucleotide away.

In Seattle, one collaborating source enrolled patients while the infection was active and tracked those patients longitudinally over the course of disease. Whole blood was collected in K2EDTA tubes by collaborating institutions according to the institutions' own protocols. For TCRbeta analysis, collaborators shipped samples as frozen whole blood, isolated PBMCs, or DNA extracted from either of those sample types. TCRbeta CDR3 regions were amplified from genomic DNA by means of the immunoSEQ Assay, a bias-controlled multiplex PCR. Concerning the study's data processing: The number of nucleated cells in each sample was estimated by amplification of reference gene primers within the assay. To quantify the absolute abundance of each unique TCRbeta CDR3 rearrangement, sequence reads were collapsed and filtered. For each sample, productive Simpson clonality was calculated as the square root of Simpson's diversity index over productive rearrangements. TCRdb limited this immuneACCESS table to in-frame rearrangements with V and J called. A share of clones is missing; checked studies link under half to unresolved V genes, and the rest is unexplained. V, J and clone size reflect that table, while D and trimming were determined from the DNA. In all, the sample holds about 180,000 clones, and approximately 78% of those were seen once. The ten largest clones add up to 12% of the sample.

Overall results and qualifications from the work: How much clinical and demographic metadata was included differed by source and by participant, and the metadata was provided uncurated.

This TCR was sampled from a woman of 80 years or more with COVID-19, enrolled during active disease. Source material: peripheral blood.

At the DNA level, the sequence is TGTGCCAGCAGTTTACAGGGGACCAATTCACCCCTCCACTTT. Its translation reads: CASSLQGTNSPLHF. The chain links TRBV7-3 with TRBJ1-6; TRBD1 matches 7 bases in the middle. For this chain, trimming is 6 bases at the V end and 7 bases at the J end, and the number of junction bases without a gene match is 6. Including cysteine and phenylalanine, the CDR3 has 14 amino acids. Only CDR3 DNA is held: 42 bases, read in frame from base 1. For CDR1 and CDR2, the germline V gene lists SGHTA and FQGTGA.